A selection of T cell receptor beta chains follows, all from one sample in a study of T cells after posttransplantation cyclophosphamide. Clones were read by immunoSEQ multiplex PCR, and TCRdb kept only the in-frame ones, dropping some. The specimen gives some 23,000 clones without singletons; the ten biggest hold less than 2%. The specimen was PBMCs, collected after allogeneic stem cell transplant with posttransplant cyclophosphamide. The receptors were gathered from a male patient in his late teens or twenties who received an allogeneic stem cell transplant from a related donor, was CMV-positive, and had no GVHD. The T cells may partly be graft donor cells. CDR3s include the opening cysteine and the closing phenylalanine or tryptophan. The D gene is left open where the match is weak. A clone size is listed for some rows: how often the clone was seen (once, few, many), or a class if it is expanded.

>NA|TRBJ2-3|TRBV5-4|many
TGTGCCAGCAGCCCCCGACCGGAGAGGGAATGGCCAGATACGCAGTATTTT
CASSPRPEREWPDTQYF
>NA|TRBJ1-1|TRBV28|many
TGTGCCCACACCACGGGAGTAGGGGAAGCTTTCTTT
CAHTTGVGEAFF
>NA|TRBJ2-1|TRBV10-3|many
TGTGCCATCAGTGAGTGGGGCGGCCCGAGGAATGAGCAGTTCTTC
CAISEWGGPRNEQFF
>TRBD2|TRBJ2-1|TRBV9|many
TGTGCCAGCAGCGTAACAACTAGCGGGAGTCTTGGGCAGTTCTTC
CASSVTTSGSLGQFF
>TRBD2|TRBJ2-3|TRBV4-1|many
TGCGCCAGCAGCCAAGATTCCTCTAGTAGGCGGGGGTCAGATACGCAGTATTTT
CASSQDSSSRRGSDTQYF
>NA|TRBJ1-5|TRBV5-6|many
TGTGCCAGCAGCTCAACCACCTCCGGGCCCCAGCATTTT
CASSSTTSGPQHF
>TRBD2|TRBJ2-1|TRBV6-1|many
TGTGCCAGCAGTGACGGACCGGGACTAGCGGGGGACAATGAGCAGTTCTTC
CASSDGPGLAGDNEQFF
>NA|TRBJ1-2|TRBV28|many
TGTGCCAGCAGTTTCATAGCTAACTATGGCTACACCTTC
CASSFIANYGYTF
>TRBD1|TRBJ2-2|TRBV27|many
TGTGCCAGCAGCCCGGACAGGAGGAACACCGGGGAGCTGTTTTTT
CASSPDRRNTGELFF
>NA|TRBJ2-7|TRBV7-9|many
TGTGCCAGCAGCGGGTTCAGGGGCTCCTACGAGCAGTACTTC
CASSGFRGSYEQYF
>TRBD2|TRBJ2-6|TRBV10-2|many
TGCGCCAGCAGAGCGGGAGTTGGGGCCAACGTCCTGACTTTC
CASRAGVGANVLTF
>TRBD2|TRBJ2-3|TRBV7-8|many
TGTGCCATCGGGGGGGGTCGCAAGTATTTT
CAIGGGRKYF
>NA|TRBJ2-3|TRBV5-3|many
TGTGCCAGAAGCTTGCCGAGCAGGGATACCACAGATACGCAGTATTTT
CARSLPSRDTTDTQYF
>NA|TRBJ2-6|TRBV6-1|many
TGTGCCAGCGGTGGGATCGCGGGTTCGGGGGCCAACGTCCTGACTTTC
CASGGIAGSGANVLTF
>NA|TRBJ2-7|TRBV21-1|many
TGTGCCAGCGAGGGGGACAATCGGGATATCGTTGAGCAGTACTTC
CASEGDNRDIVEQYF
>NA|TRBJ2-5|TRBV5-4|many
TGTGCCAGCAGTATCGTCAGGGGCCCAGGGACCCAGTACTTC
CASSIVRGPGTQYF
>NA|TRBJ1-2|TRBV7-9|many
TGTGCCAGCGAGGATGGCTATGGCTACACCTTC
CASEDGYGYTF
>NA|TRBJ1-1|TRBV29-1|many
TGCAGCGTTGGGGTAGGGGGTCCCACTGAAGCTTTCTTT
CSVGVGGPTEAFF
>NA|TRBJ2-3|TRBV13|many
TGTGCCAGCAGCTCGATGGGGGCTACGCAGTATTTT
CASSSMGATQYF
>TRBD2|TRBJ2-3|TRBV9|NA
TGTGCCAGCAGCGTAGTAGCGGGAGACCGCACAGATACGCAGTATTTT
CASSVVAGDRTDTQYF
>TRBD1|TRBJ1-5|TRBV6-1|many
TGTGCCAGCAGATTAGAGGACAGGGGCAATCAGCCCCAGCATTTT
CASRLEDRGNQPQHF
>TRBD2|TRBJ2-7|TRBV9|many
TGTGCCAGCAGCGTAGCGAGCGGGGGCCTCCCCTACGAGCAGTACTTC
CASSVASGGLPYEQYF
>TRBD1|TRBJ1-2|TRBV19|many
TGTGCCAGTAGTGGGGACAGGGACTATGGCTACACCTTC
CASSGDRDYGYTF
>NA|TRBJ2-2|TRBV10-2|many
TGCGCCAGCAGTGAGAACGGCGGGGCGAACACCGGGGAGCTGTTTTTT
CASSENGGANTGELFF
>TRBD2|TRBJ2-7|TRBV19|NA
TGTGCCAGTAGACTAGCGGGGTCCTACGAGCAGTACTTC
CASRLAGSYEQYF
>NA|TRBJ2-1|TRBV9|few
TGTGCCAGCAGCGTAGGCGGTGGAGGGTTGTGGGGCTCCTACAATGAGCAGTTCTTC
CASSVGGGGLWGSYNEQFF
>TRBD1|TRBJ2-3|TRBV23-1|few
TGCGCCAGCAGTGCCGGGACAGGGGGCCCAGATACGCAGTATTTT
CASSAGTGGPDTQYF
>NA|TRBJ1-2|TRBV7-2|many
TGTGCCAGCAGCTTATTCCCCACAGGAAGCTATGGCTACACCTTC
CASSLFPTGSYGYTF
>NA|TRBJ1-1|TRBV11-1|many
TGTGCCAGCACCAGACTGTCTAACACTGAAGCTTTCTTT
CASTRLSNTEAFF
>TRBD2|TRBJ2-7|TRBV27|many
TGTGCCAGCAGTTTACTGGCTAGCGGGCGGGAGCAGTACTTC
CASSLLASGREQYF
>TRBD1|TRBJ2-2|TRBV19|many
TGTGCCAGTAGTATAGGGATCGGGACAGGGTCCACCGGGGAGCTGTTTTTT
CASSIGIGTGSTGELFF
>NA|TRBJ1-1|TRBV4-1|many
TGCGCCAGCAGCCAAGTTTTGGGCAGGGGAGAAGCTTTCTTT
CASSQVLGRGEAFF
>NA|TRBJ2-6|TRBV19|many
TGTGCCAGTAGTATGAGGTGGAACTCTGGGGCCAACGTCCTGACTTTC
CASSMRWNSGANVLTF
>TRBD1|TRBJ1-1|TRBV10-3|many
TGTGCCATCACCCCGGGACAGGCTGCGGACACTGAAGCTTTCTTT
CAITPGQAADTEAFF
>TRBD2|TRBJ2-3|TRBV4-2|many
TGTGCCAGCAGCCGGGATCCGGGACTAGTCACAGATACGCAGTATTTT
CASSRDPGLVTDTQYF
>NA|TRBJ2-7|TRBV15|many
TGTGCCACCCAAGACAGTTTCTTTTCCTACGAGCAGTACTTC
CATQDSFFSYEQYF
>NA|TRBJ1-5|TRBV12-2|many
TGTGCAAGTCGCTTAATGGTACGAATCTATAGCAATCAGCCCCAGCATTTT
CASRLMVRIYSNQPQHF
>NA|TRBJ2-7|TRBV7-2|many
TGTGCCAGCAGCTTAGTGGCGGGTTACGAGCAGTACTTC
CASSLVAGYEQYF
>NA|TRBJ2-3|TRBV6-4|many
TGTGCCAGCAGCCACTCTTGGACTTCCACAGATACGCAGTATTTT
CASSHSWTSTDTQYF
>NA|TRBJ1-6|TRBV6-6|many
TGTGCCAGCAGTCGTAATCAGGGGCCCTTTATTTCACCCCTCCACTTT
CASSRNQGPFISPLHF